One sample yielded the 9 T cell receptor beta chains listed below, sequenced in a study of T cells in localized non-small cell lung cancer. The protocol was immunoSEQ multiplex PCR, while the TCRdb copy is restricted to in-frame clones and leaves out a portion. This sample has 50,000 to 55,000 clones, with approximately 88% found just once. This specimen consisted of peripheral blood mononuclear cells, obtained before any cancer treatment. The receptors originated from a man aged 35 to 69 with stage III lung adenocarcinoma.

This rearrangement joins TRBV7-8 to TRBJ2-3; 11 bases line up with TRBD2. The CDR3 is made up of 16 amino acids. Per germline, CDR1 SGHVS and CDR2 FQNEAQ. Trimming removed 4 bases from V and 2 bases from J; junction bases left unmatched: 5. Here the CDR3 DNA reads TGTGCCAGCAGCTCCGGACTAGCGGGTTCCACAGATACGCAGTATTTT. Amino acids: CASSSGLAGSTDTQYF.

The chain employs TRBV7-9 and TRBJ2-1; no clear D. Germline-derived CDR1 and CDR2 are SEHNR and FQNEAQ (reference sequence). V was trimmed by 6 bases and J by 6 bases, leaving 9 bases between them. The CDR3 is 12 residues long. The CDR3 DNA reads as TGTGCCAGCAGTTCAGCTGGCAATGAGCAGTTCTTC. Its translation: CASSSAGNEQFF.

The chain couples TRBV4-3 to TRBJ2-1; D not certain. The ends were cut back, 1 base at V and 2 bases at J, with 9 bases in the middle. Germline V gene sequence: CDR1 LGHNA, CDR2 YSLEER. This CDR3 spans 15 amino acids. The CDR3 region has the DNA TGCGCCAGCAGCCAAGTAACGGTGACCTACAATGAGCAGTTCTTC. Its translation is CASSQVTVTYNEQFF.

This clone was recorded only once. This rearrangement joins TRBV5-6 to TRBJ2-7, with TRBD2 identical over 10 bases. The CDR3 runs 15 residues. After removal of 3 bases from V and 4 bases from J, the junction contained 7 bases not matched to a gene. CDR1 is SGHDT, CDR2 YYEEEE, per germline. CDR3 bases: TGTGCCAGCAGCTCACTTGGGACTAGCGAGTACGAGCAGTACTTC. As protein: CASSSLGTSEYEQYF.

The rearrangement uses TRBV30 and TRBJ2-4, with D unresolved. The CDR3 covers 11 residues. The germline V gene has CDR1 GTSNPN and CDR2 SVGIG (reference sequence). Deletions cut 1 base from V and 7 bases from J, with 5 bases between. CDR3 nucleotides: TGTGCCTGGAGTGACGGGAACATTCAGTACTTC. Amino acids: CAWSDGNIQYF.

This chain links TRBV6-1 with TRBJ1-1; 7 positions agree with TRBD1. The CDR3 totals 12 residues. V dropped 6 bases and J dropped 11; count of bases not matched to a gene: 9. From germline, CDR1 is MNHNS and CDR2 SASEGT. CDR3 in DNA: TGTGCCAGCAGGTTATACAGGGGAGGCGCTTTCTTT. Amino acids: CASRLYRGGAFF.

V gene TRBV19 combines with J gene TRBJ2-1; 7 nucleotides match TRBD2. The CDR3 has 12 amino acids. In germline, CDR1 is LNHDA, CDR2 SQIVND (reference sequence). Trimming removed 6 bases from V and 10 bases from J; junction bases left unmatched: 6. The CDR3 sequence is CASSPGTTEQFF. The CDR3 nucleotides read TGTGCCAGTAGCCCCGGGACTACAGAGCAGTTCTTC.

The J gene is TRBJ1-5, the V gene TRBV7-3; the D is unclear. The germline CDR1 and CDR2 sequences are SGHTA and FQGTGA. Trimming pared 4 bases from V and 7 bases from J, leaving 20 bases between. This CDR3 region has 16 residues. The CDR3 DNA sequence: TGTGCCAGCAGCTCCCGGAAAGGTCGGGGAAGACAGCCCCAGCATTTT. Its translation: CASSSRKGRGRQPQHF. The full variable domain, its missing parts supplied by reference TRBV7-3 and TRBJ1-5, is GAGVSQTPSNKVTEKGKYVELRCDPISGHTALYWYRQSLGQGPEFLIYFQGTGAADDSGLPNDRFFAVRPEGSVSTLKIQRTERGDSAVYLCASSSRKGRGRQPQHFGDGTRLSIL.

The chain employs TRBV7-2 and TRBJ2-5, with 8 bases aligning to TRBD1. Per the germline V gene, CDR1 is SGHTA and CDR2 is FQGNSA. The V and J ends lost 2 bases and 5 bases, in that order; junction bases with no gene match: 10. The length of the CDR3 is 16 residues. CDR3 sequence: CASSLNGQGASETQYF. CDR3 nucleotides: TGTGCCAGCAGCTTAAACGGCCAGGGGGCTTCGGAGACCCAGTACTTC. Full variable domain (outside the CDR3, taken from reference TRBV7-2 and TRBJ2-5): GAGVSQSPSNKVTEKGKDVELRCDPISGHTALYWYRQSLGQGLEFLIYFQGNSAPDKSGLPSDRFSAERTGGSVSTLTIQRTQQEDSAVYLCASSLNGQGASETQYFGPGTRLLVL.